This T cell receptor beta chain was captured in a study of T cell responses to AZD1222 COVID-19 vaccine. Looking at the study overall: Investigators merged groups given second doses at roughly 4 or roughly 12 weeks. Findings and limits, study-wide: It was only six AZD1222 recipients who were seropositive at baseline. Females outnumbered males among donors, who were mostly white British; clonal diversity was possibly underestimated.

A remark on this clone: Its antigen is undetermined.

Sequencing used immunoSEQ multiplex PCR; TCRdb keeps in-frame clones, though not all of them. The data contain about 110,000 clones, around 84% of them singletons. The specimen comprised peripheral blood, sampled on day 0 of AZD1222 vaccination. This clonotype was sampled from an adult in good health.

The CDR3 loop reads CAIQRSPLHF. CDR3 nucleotides: TGTGCCATTCAGCGATCACCCCTCCACTTT. The chain employs TRBV6-4 and TRBJ1-6, with no clear D. Trimming stripped 10 bases from V and 10 bases from J, with 8 bases between. The CDR3 spans 10 residues. Germline V gene data show CDR1 as MRHNA and CDR2 as SNTAGT.